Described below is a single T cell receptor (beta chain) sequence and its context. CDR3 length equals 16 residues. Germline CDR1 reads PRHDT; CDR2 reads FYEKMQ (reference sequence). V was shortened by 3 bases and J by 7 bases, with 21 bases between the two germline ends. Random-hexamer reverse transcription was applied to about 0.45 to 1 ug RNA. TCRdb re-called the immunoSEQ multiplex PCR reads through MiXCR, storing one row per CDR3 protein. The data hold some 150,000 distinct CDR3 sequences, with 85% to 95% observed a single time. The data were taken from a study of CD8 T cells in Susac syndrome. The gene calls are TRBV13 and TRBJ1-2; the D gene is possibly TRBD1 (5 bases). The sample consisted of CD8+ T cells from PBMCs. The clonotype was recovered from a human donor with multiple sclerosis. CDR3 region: CASSFRAEGRAIGYTF. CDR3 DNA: TGTGCCAGCAGCTTTCGTGCCGAGGGGCGTGCCATTGGCTACACCTTC. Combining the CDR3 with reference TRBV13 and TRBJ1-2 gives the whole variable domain AAGVIQSPRHLIKEKRETATLKCYPIPRHDTVYWYQQGPGQDPQFLISFYEKMQSDKGSIPDRFSAQQFSDYHSELNMSSLELGDSALYFCASSFRAEGRAIGYTFGSGTRLTVV.